This passage covers 13 T cell receptor beta chains from one sample sequenced in a study of CD8+ T cells in alopecia areata. cDNA reverse transcribed from extracted RNA served as the sequencing template. The method was immunoSEQ multiplex PCR; TCRdb's version includes in-frame clones alone and lacks a portion of them. The data contain about 64,000 clones, 44% of them singletons. Sequenced input: NKG2D-low CD8+ T cells sorted from blood. These receptors all come from a human donor with alopecia areata.

The V gene is TRBV5-1, the J gene TRBJ2-3, with 9 bases lining up with TRBD2. Germline-derived CDR1 and CDR2 are SGHRS and YFSETQ. The V gene end was trimmed by 5 bases and the J gene end by 7 bases; junction bases not matched to a gene: 23. The CDR3 totals 19 residues. In DNA form, the CDR3 reads TGCGCCAGCAGGAACCCCCCGGCGGCGGGGGGGCCGGGGCGAAATACGCAGTATTTT. Protein sequence: CASRNPPAAGGPGRNTQYF.

This clone was detected only a few times. The chain carries TRBV4-1 and TRBJ2-7, with D unclear. V was shortened by 4 bases and J by 3 bases, with 16 bases between the two germline ends. The V gene's germline CDR1 is MGHRA and CDR2 YSYEKL. The CDR3 has 15 residues. CDR3 nucleotide sequence: TGCGCCAGCAGCCCGATTCCGACTGGGGACTACGAGCAGTACTTC. Translated: CASSPIPTGDYEQYF.

The chain is built from TRBV27 and TRBJ2-6, with D possibly being TRBD1 or TRBD2 (5 bases each). The CDR3 covers 17 residues. The germline V and J ends were trimmed by 7 bases and 0 bases, with 16 bases remaining between them. CDR1 MNHEY and CDR2 SMNVEV come from the germline V gene (reference sequence). The CDR3 coding sequence is TGTGCCAGCACCGCGAGGGGACGGAGCTCTGGGGCCAACGTCCTGACTTTC. Its protein product is CASTARGRSSGANVLTF. Full variable domain (remainder filled in from reference TRBV27 and TRBJ2-6): EAQVTQNPRYLITVTGKKLTVTCSQNMNHEYMSWYRQDPGLGLRQIYYSMNVEVTDKGDVPEGYKVSRKEKRNFPLILESPSPNQTSLYFCASTARGRSSGANVLTFGAGSRLTVL.

This chain uses TRBV19 with TRBJ1-1; D is ambiguous. In germline, CDR1 is LNHDA, CDR2 SQIVND (reference sequence). The CDR3 consists of 13 residues. The V end lost 6 bases, the J end lost 5 bases, and 13 bases lay between the germline ends. The CDR3 reads CASSLSLWTEAFF. As DNA, the CDR3 is TGTGCCAGTAGCCTCTCGCTGTGGACTGAAGCTTTCTTT.

The chain has TRBV7-9 and TRBJ2-7; 9 bases match TRBD2. Germline lookup yields CDR1 SEHNR and CDR2 FQNEAQ (reference sequence). V lost 3 bases to trimming and J lost 6 bases; unmatched junction nucleotides: 6. CDR3 length equals 14 residues. The CDR3 spells CASSFGTSWGEQYF. CDR3 nucleotides: TGTGCCAGCAGCTTCGGGACTAGCTGGGGCGAGCAGTACTTC.

The chain uses TRBV2 and TRBJ2-1; 7 bases fit TRBD2. The CDR3 runs 15 residues. With V trimmed by 6 bases and J by 0 bases, 5 bases remained unmatched. The germline CDR1 and CDR2 sequences are SNHLY and FYNNEI. CDR3 sequence: CASRLGGSSYNEQFF. CDR3 nucleotides: TGTGCCAGCAGGTTGGGGGGGAGCTCCTACAATGAGCAGTTCTTC. The full variable domain, completed using reference TRBV2 and TRBJ2-1, is EPEVTQTPSHQVTQMGQEVILRCVPISNHLYFYWYRQILGQKVEFLVSFYNNEISEKSEIFDDQFSVERPDGSNFTLKIRSTKLEDSAMYFCASRLGGSSYNEQFFGPGTRLTVL.

The chain couples TRBV4-1 to TRBJ2-4; no definite D call. The CDR3 length is 16 residues. The V gene lost 0 bases and the J gene lost 10 bases, with 19 bases spanning the gap. CDR1 and CDR2 (germline): MGHRA, YSYEKL. CDR3 nucleotides: TGCGCCAGCAGCCAAGAAGGAACTTGGGTCGCGGAGATTCAGTACTTC. Translated, it gives CASSQEGTWVAEIQYF.

In this sample, this clone turned up a few times. The rearrangement uses TRBV5-1 and TRBJ1-1; no clear D. The germline V gene has CDR1 SGHRS and CDR2 YFSETQ. V was cut by 2 bases and J by 1 base, with 9 bases left in between. CDR3 length: 14 amino acids. CDR3 residues: CASSFSGKNTEAFF. CDR3 nucleotides: TGCGCCAGCAGCTTTTCTGGGAAGAACACTGAAGCTTTCTTT.

The rearrangement uses TRBV6-5 and TRBJ1-1, with a tentative D call TRBD1 (6 bases). Trimming cost V 5 bases and J 7 bases, with 17 bases left between them. Germline V gene lookup returns CDR1 MNHEY and CDR2 SVGAGI. This CDR3 comprises 14 residues. The CDR3 spells CASSDPRGAGEAFF. The CDR3 DNA follows: TGTGCCAGCAGTGACCCTAGGGGGGCGGGTGAAGCTTTCTTT.

The chain employs TRBV29-1 and TRBJ2-2; TRBD2 might be the D (5 bases). Trimming took 7 bases from V and 6 from J, leaving 12 bases between them. CDR1 is SQVTM, CDR2 ANQGSEA, per germline. This CDR3 contains 12 residues. The CDR3 DNA is TGCAGCGGGGAGTTGGGTGCCGGGGAGCTGTTTTTT. Its protein is CSGELGAGELFF.

This sequence joins TRBV2 and TRBJ2-3; D is uncertain. The CDR3 is 14 residues long. Germline assignment: CDR1 SNHLY and CDR2 FYNNEI. V lost 7 bases and J lost 6, with 17 bases in between. CDR3 loop: CASMAARTRDTQYF. As DNA, the CDR3 is TGTGCCAGCATGGCGGCCAGAACTCGGGATACGCAGTATTTT.

This clone has only a few counts. The chain couples TRBV7-9 to TRBJ2-7; either TRBD1 or TRBD2 may supply D (7 bases each). V lost 1 base to trimming and J lost 2 bases, with 15 bases between them. The germline V gene encodes CDR1 SEHNR and CDR2 FQNEAQ (reference sequence). There are 16 residues in the CDR3. CDR3 protein: CASSLVGPGGAYEQYF. CDR3 nucleotides: TGTGCCAGCAGCTTAGTGGGGCCAGGGGGGGCCTACGAGCAGTACTTC.

The CDR3 DNA sequence: TGCGCCAGCAGCCCTCGAGGAGGGGCATGGGAGCTGTTTTTT. Amino acid sequence: CASSPRGGAWELFF. The chain is built from TRBV4-3 and TRBJ2-2; maybe TRBD2 (6 bases). V was trimmed by 4 bases and J by 9 bases, leaving 15 bases between them. The germline V gene encodes CDR1 LGHNA and CDR2 YSLEER. The CDR3 runs to 14 residues.